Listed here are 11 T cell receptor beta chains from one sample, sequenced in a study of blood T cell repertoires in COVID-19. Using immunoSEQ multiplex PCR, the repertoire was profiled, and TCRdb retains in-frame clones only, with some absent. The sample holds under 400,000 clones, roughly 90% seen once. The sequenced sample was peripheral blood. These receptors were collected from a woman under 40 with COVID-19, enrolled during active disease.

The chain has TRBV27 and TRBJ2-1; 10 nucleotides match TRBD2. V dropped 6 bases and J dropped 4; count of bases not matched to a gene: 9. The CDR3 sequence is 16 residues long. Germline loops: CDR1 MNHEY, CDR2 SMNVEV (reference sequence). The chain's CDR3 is CASRMVAGGWYNEQFF. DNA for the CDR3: TGTGCCAGCAGAATGGTAGCGGGAGGCTGGTACAATGAGCAGTTCTTC.

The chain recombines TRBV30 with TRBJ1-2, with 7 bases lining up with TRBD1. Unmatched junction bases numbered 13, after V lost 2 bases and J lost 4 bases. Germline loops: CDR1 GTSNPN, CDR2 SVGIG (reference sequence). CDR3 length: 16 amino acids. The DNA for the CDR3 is TGTGCCTGGAGTAAGCCCCTCAGGGGGGCGAGCTATGGCTACACCTTC. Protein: CAWSKPLRGASYGYTF. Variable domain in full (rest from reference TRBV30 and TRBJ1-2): SQTIHQWPATLVQPVGSPLSLECTVEGTSNPNLYWYRQAAGRGLQLLFYSVGIGQISSEVPQNLSASRPQDRQFILSSKKLLLSDSGFYLCAWSKPLRGASYGYTFGSGTRLTVV.

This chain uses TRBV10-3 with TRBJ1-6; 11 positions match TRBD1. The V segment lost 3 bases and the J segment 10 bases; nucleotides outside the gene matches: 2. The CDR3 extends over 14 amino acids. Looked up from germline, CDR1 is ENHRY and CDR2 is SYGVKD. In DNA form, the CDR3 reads TGTGCCATCAGTGAAGGGACAGGGGGGTCACCCCTCCACTTT. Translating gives CAISEGTGGSPLHF.

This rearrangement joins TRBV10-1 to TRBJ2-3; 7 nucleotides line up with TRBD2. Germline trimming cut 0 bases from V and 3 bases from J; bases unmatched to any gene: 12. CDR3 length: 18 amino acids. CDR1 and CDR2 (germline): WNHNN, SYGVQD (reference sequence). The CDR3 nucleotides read TGCGCCAGCAGTGAGTCGACTCAAGCGGGATATCGAACAGATACGCAGTATTTT. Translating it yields CASSESTQAGYRTDTQYF.

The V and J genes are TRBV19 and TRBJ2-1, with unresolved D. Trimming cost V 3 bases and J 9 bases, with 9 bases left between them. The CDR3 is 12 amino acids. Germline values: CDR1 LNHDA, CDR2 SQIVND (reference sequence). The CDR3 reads CASSMSLGEQFF. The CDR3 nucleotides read TGTGCCAGTAGTATGTCACTCGGTGAGCAGTTCTTC.

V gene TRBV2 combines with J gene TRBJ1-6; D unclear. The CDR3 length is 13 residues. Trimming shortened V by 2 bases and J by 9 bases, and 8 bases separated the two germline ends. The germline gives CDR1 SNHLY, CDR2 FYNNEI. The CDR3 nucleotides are TGTGCCAGCAGTGAACGTCCTTCTTCACCCCTCCACTTT. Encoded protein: CASSERPSSPLHF.

The CDR3: CATSRERTGYYYGYTF. CDR3 in DNA: TGTGCCACCAGCAGGGAACGGACAGGGTATTACTATGGCTACACCTTC. The V and J genes are TRBV15 and TRBJ1-2; TRBD1 aligns across 8 bases. Germline CDR1 is LNHNV and CDR2 is YYDKDF (reference sequence). Trimming removed 3 bases from V and 3 bases from J; junction bases left unmatched: 9. This CDR3 region has 16 residues.

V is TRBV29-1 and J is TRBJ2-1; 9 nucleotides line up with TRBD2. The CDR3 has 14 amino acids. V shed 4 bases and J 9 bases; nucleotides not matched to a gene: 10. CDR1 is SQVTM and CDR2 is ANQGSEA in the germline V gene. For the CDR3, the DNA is TGCAGCGTTGGGACATTAGCGGGAGTAGGTGAGCAGTTCTTC. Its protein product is CSVGTLAGVGEQFF.

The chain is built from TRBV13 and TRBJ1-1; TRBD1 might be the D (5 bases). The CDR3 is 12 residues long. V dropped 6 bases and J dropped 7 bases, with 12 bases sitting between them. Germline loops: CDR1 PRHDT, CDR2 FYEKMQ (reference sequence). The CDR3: CASSLGLIEAFF. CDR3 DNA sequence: TGTGCCAGCAGTTTGGGGCTGATTGAAGCTTTCTTT.

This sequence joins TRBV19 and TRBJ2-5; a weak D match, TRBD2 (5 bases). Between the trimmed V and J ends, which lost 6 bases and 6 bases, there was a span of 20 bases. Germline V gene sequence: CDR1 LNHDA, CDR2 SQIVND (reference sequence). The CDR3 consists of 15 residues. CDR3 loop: CASSPRGGGEKTQYF. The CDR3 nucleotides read TGTGCCAGTAGCCCCCGGGGTGGTGGGGAGAAGACCCAGTACTTC.

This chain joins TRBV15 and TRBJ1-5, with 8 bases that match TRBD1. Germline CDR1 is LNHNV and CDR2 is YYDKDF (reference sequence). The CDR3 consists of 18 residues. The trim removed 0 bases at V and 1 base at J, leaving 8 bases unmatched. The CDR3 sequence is CATSRERGTGGSNQPQHF. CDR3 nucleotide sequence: TGTGCCACCAGCAGAGAACGCGGGACAGGAGGGAGCAATCAGCCCCAGCATTTT.